This TCR beta chain was profiled in a study of cytomegalovirus exposure and HLA in healthy donors. Germline values: CDR1 MNHEY, CDR2 SVGAGI. This CDR3 is built from 15 residues. Trimming took 8 bases from V and 4 from J; bases not matched to a gene: 9. 13 Jbeta primers and 60 Vbeta primers were used for the PCR. Libraries were prepared by immunoSEQ multiplex PCR; TCRdb keeps only in-frame clonotypes and omits some of them. This table has about 55,000 clones, 55% to 65% appearing once. The chain links TRBV6-5 to TRBJ2-7, with 12 positions matching TRBD1. The specimen sequenced was PBMCs. The source is a human donor in good health. The CDR3 is CASGNRDRGLYEQYF. The CDR3 nucleotides are TGTGCCAGCGGAAACCGGGACAGGGGGCTGTACGAGCAGTACTTC.